This T cell receptor (beta chain) originates from a study of follicular helper T cells after annual influenza vaccination. The overall study: Some donors were sampled over the 2013-2014, 2014-2015 and 2015-2016 vaccinations. Points from the study as a whole: ICOS+CD38+ cTfh clonality change tracked circulating plasmablast frequency change.

TCRB was sequenced at Survey level resolution. Method: immunoSEQ multiplex PCR; TCRdb's copy keeps in-frame clones and lacks some. The data show some 30,000 clones, more than 80% seen once. Points on this clone: What it binds is not known.

V shed 5 bases and J shed 5 bases, with 4 bases lying between them. From germline, CDR1 is SQVTM and CDR2 ANQGSEA. This CDR3 comprises 10 residues. Indicated time point: 2014-2015 season, pre-vaccination. Non-naive CD4+CXCR5+PD-1+ cTfh were sorted into ICOS+CD38+ and ICOS-CD38- fractions. The chain links TRBV29-1 to TRBJ2-1; D is unclear. The material was CXCR5+ CD38- circulating T follicular helper cells from blood, obtained on the day of influenza vaccination. The sample's subset: circulating Tfh, non-naive CD4+CXCR5+PD-1+ (ICOS+CD38+ or ICOS-CD38-). This clonotype was sampled from an adult who received the influenza vaccine. CDR3 in DNA: TGCAGCGTTCAGGACAATGAGCAGTTCTTC. This codes for CSVQDNEQFF.